This TCR beta chain stems from a study of T cells in Graves' hyperthyroidism and ophthalmopathy (dated by TCRdb to between 2017 and 2020). Concerning the study at large: To identify distinguishing TCR V-J signatures, a discovery cohort of roughly 100 patients was used, comprising approximately 40 with Graves' ophthalmopathy and some 60 with stable Graves' hyperthyroidism. Whether ophthalmopathy could be predicted prospectively was tested in an independent validation cohort made up of fewer than 20 hyperthyroidism patients plus 17 patients who later progressed to ophthalmopathy. The roughly 100 discovery patients were randomly divided into training and test sets at a 7:3 ratio. The study also compared thyroid tissue and blood T-cell repertoires from several Graves' hyperthyroidism patients. After blood sampling, hyperthyroidism patients were treated with methimazole at a starting dose of 30 mg daily, and ophthalmopathy patients were treated with high-dose intravenous methylprednisolone. TCR Vbeta CDR3 sequencing of some 140 peripheral blood samples (over 40 ophthalmopathy, 75 to 85 hyperthyroidism and roughly 17 progressor patients) is reported in the paper. General conclusions and limits of the study: In cross-validation, a model built on a 13 V-J signature told ophthalmopathy apart from stable hyperthyroidism with approximately 90% sensitivity and about 81% specificity, and in testing the same model reached 80%/75%. In validation, the model predicted progression to ophthalmopathy a median of roughly six months before onset, with roughly 70% sensitivity and around 76% specificity. Sample size was not statistically predetermined, and blinding of investigators to group allocation was not performed. Most expanded thyroid clonotypes (frequency above 0.001) were also found in blood, which suggests that blood repertoires may mirror thyroid immune responses.

The TCR beta CDR3 regions were amplified from the RNA transcripts. The first round of RT-PCR for the TCR CDR3 was performed with the HTBI primer set and the Qiagen OneStep RT-PCR kit. A second multiplex PCR round built the libraries, followed by size selection and purification. Sequencing of the libraries was done on an Illumina HiSeq2000 using paired-end 100 bp reads. Per the authors' processing: SOAPnuke was used to process the raw data, with reads discarded if the reads contained adapters or uncalled bases, had a mean Phred below 15, or lacked an exact constant-primer or identifier match. COPE v1.2.5 was used to merge high-quality paired reads, and clonotypes were defined as unique nucleotide sequences. MiTCR v1.1 was used to align the clonotypes against IMGT TRBV, TRBD and TRBJ reference segments. The analysis was restricted to V-J combinations with a frequency above 0.0001, which together covered just over 99% of the repertoires. A TCS score was defined as the ratio between F50 (clonal expansion) and ExV (chaos), using BLOSUM62-based TCRdist between CDR3 peptides within each V-J. Welch's t-statistics and random forest reduced some 510 V-J features to roughly 13, which were used in a naive Bayes classifier (R e1071). The public reads were reanalyzed by TCRdb: fastp trimming at Q25, MiXCR alignment, in-frame beta chains only. Under each unique CDR3 protein, matching rows form one entry showing the most common genes and DNA. These V and J calls derive from TCRdb rather than the authors' analysis. The sample table holds some 510,000 distinct CDR3 sequences, of which around 46% were seen once. Of the sample, just over 8% falls within the top ten clones.

To note about this clonotype: Its target antigen remains unknown. A much larger clone differs from this one at a single base, so this may be a read error.

The CDR3, cysteine through phenylalanine, is 13 amino acids long. Just the 39-base CDR3 DNA is kept, in frame starting at base 1. CDR1 and CDR2, per the germline V gene, are SNHLY and FYNNEI. A patient counted as having stable Graves' hyperthyroidism if no progression to ophthalmopathy occurred over 18 months of follow-up. The hyperthyroidism patients were between 18 and 65 years old and newly diagnosed, with a disease duration of less than 2 months. Exclusion was applied to patients with uncontrolled infections, other autoimmune diseases, pregnancy or lactation. Diagnoses were based on clinical symptoms, serum thyroxine and TRAb, thyroid ultrasound and orbital computed tomography. Total RNA was extracted with Trizol reagent, and quality was checked on an Agilent 2100 Bioanalyzer.

The source is a young woman with Graves' hyperthyroidism. Donor details come from another sample of the same person, matched by shared clones. The sample consisted of peripheral blood or thyroid tissue (not recorded which). This chain joins TRBV2 to TRBJ1-4, with the D segment identity uncertain. The CDR3 region reads CASSKGSVEELFF. The base sequence is TGTGCCAGCAGTAAGGGATCTGTTGAAGAACTGTTTTTT.